A selection of T cell receptor beta chains follows, all from one sample in a study of blood T cell repertoires in COVID-19. Sequenced by immunoSEQ multiplex PCR; TCRdb stores in-frame clones only, minus some. The table records 50,000 or so clones, 65% to 85% of them present only once. Sequences were obtained from peripheral blood. The receptors come from a man aged 65-85 years with acute or convalescent COVID-19. Both conserved end residues are part of each CDR3. The order of the fields is D gene, V gene, J gene, clone size, CDR3 DNA, CDR3 protein. D genes are given only for firm matches. Clone size is given for some rows only: seen once, a few or many times, or a class if the clone is expanded.

D gene: NA; V gene: TRBV5-4; J gene: TRBJ2-1; clone size: NA; CDR3 DNA: TGTGCCAGCAGCTGGGAGACAGGGAGGTCCTACAATGAGCAGTTCTTC; CDR3 protein: CASSWETGRSYNEQFF
D gene: TRBD2; V gene: TRBV10-2; J gene: TRBJ2-3; clone size: NA; CDR3 DNA: TGCGCCAGCAGAGACTTACTAGCGGGGGGTACAGATACGCAGTATTTT; CDR3 protein: CASRDLLAGGTDTQYF
D gene: NA; V gene: TRBV18; J gene: TRBJ1-4; clone size: NA; CDR3 DNA: TGTGCCAGCTCACCAATACAGCAGGGGAAAGATGAAAAACTGTTTTTT; CDR3 protein: CASSPIQQGKDEKLFF
D gene: TRBD1; V gene: TRBV14; J gene: TRBJ1-5; clone size: medium-sized; CDR3 DNA: TGTGCCAGCAGCCAACCCGGGACAGGGCTCAATCAGCCCCAGCATTTT; CDR3 protein: CASSQPGTGLNQPQHF
D gene: NA; V gene: TRBV3-1/TRBV3-2; J gene: TRBJ1-5; clone size: NA; CDR3 DNA: TGTGCCAGCAGCATTGGGGGGATCAATCAGCCCCAGCATTTT; CDR3 protein: CASSIGGINQPQHF
D gene: NA; V gene: TRBV7-8; J gene: TRBJ1-5; clone size: NA; CDR3 DNA: TGTGCCAGCGCCCTGGGCAGGGGAGGGGGCAATCAGCCCCAGCATTTT; CDR3 protein: CASALGRGGGNQPQHF
D gene: TRBD2; V gene: TRBV12-5; J gene: TRBJ2-5; clone size: NA; CDR3 DNA: TGTGCTAGTGGTTCGGGAACTAGCGAAGAGACCCAGTACTTC; CDR3 protein: CASGSGTSEETQYF
D gene: NA; V gene: TRBV27; J gene: TRBJ1-1; clone size: NA; CDR3 DNA: TGTGCCAGCAGTTTATTTCAGGGCGCCAACACTGAAGCTTTCTTT; CDR3 protein: CASSLFQGANTEAFF
D gene: NA; V gene: TRBV12-3/TRBV12-4; J gene: TRBJ1-3; clone size: NA; CDR3 DNA: TGTGCTACAGCACAGGGCTCTGGAAACACCATATATTTT; CDR3 protein: CATAQGSGNTIYF
D gene: TRBD2; V gene: TRBV24-1; J gene: TRBJ2-3; clone size: NA; CDR3 DNA: TGTGCCACCAGTGAAGACGGGGGGGCACTCACAGATACGCAGTATTTT; CDR3 protein: CATSEDGGALTDTQYF